Listed below are T cell receptor beta chains from one sample, sequenced in a study of identical twins. TCRdb reanalysed the 5' RACE reads using MiXCR and keeps one entry per CDR3 protein. The sample carries 250,000 to 350,000 distinct CDR3 sequences, around 9.7% recorded once. The sample was also linked to a second study, of yellow fever vaccine responses in identical twins.

Sample: CD8+ T cells sorted from blood. These receptors all come from a woman aged 18-30 years in good health. Each CDR3 is given with its conserved first and last residue. Fields, in order: D gene, V gene, clone size, J gene, CDR3 protein, CDR3 DNA. D genes are given only for firm matches. Not every row has a clone size; where given, it reads once, few, many or a size class.

D: -
V: TRBV6-2/TRBV6-3
size: many
J: TRBJ1-5
CDR3: CASSRGNFETPPQHF
DNA: TGTGCCAGCAGTAGGGGGAATTTTGAGACCCCGCCCCAGCATTTT

D: -
V: TRBV20-1
size: few
J: TRBJ1-4
CDR3: CSARDRHRVNEKLFF
DNA: TGCAGTGCTAGAGATAGGCACAGGGTTAATGAAAAACTGTTTTTT

D: TRBD1
V: TRBV6-2/TRBV6-3
size: many
J: TRBJ2-2
CDR3: CASSGTGSSGELFF
DNA: TGTGCCAGCAGTGGGACAGGGAGTTCCGGGGAGCTGTTTTTT

D: -
V: TRBV7-9
size: many
J: TRBJ2-7
CDR3: CASSLKVSYEQYF
DNA: TGTGCCAGCAGCTTAAAGGTCTCCTACGAGCAGTACTTC

D: -
V: TRBV5-1
size: -
J: TRBJ2-7
CDR3: CASSQGPGGFSDEQYF
DNA: TGCGCCAGCTCACAGGGCCCGGGGGGATTTAGCGACGAGCAGTACTTC

D: -
V: TRBV3-1
size: -
J: TRBJ2-3
CDR3: CASSQTGWVTDTQYF
DNA: TGTGCCAGCAGCCAAACAGGTTGGGTCACAGATACGCAGTATTTT

D: -
V: TRBV20-1
size: -
J: TRBJ2-7
CDR3: CSALGLAYEQYF
DNA: TGCAGTGCACTGGGACTTGCCTACGAGCAGTACTTC

D: TRBD2
V: TRBV4-3
size: many
J: TRBJ2-7
CDR3: CASSQGREGGSGYEQYF
DNA: TGCGCCAGCAGCCAAGGGAGAGAGGGCGGGAGCGGCTACGAGCAGTACTTC

D: TRBD1
V: TRBV29-1
size: many
J: TRBJ2-7
CDR3: CSVGTGHNYEQYF
DNA: TGCAGCGTTGGGACAGGGCATAACTACGAGCAGTACTTC

D: TRBD1
V: TRBV29-1
size: many
J: TRBJ2-2
CDR3: CSAIVDRGVTGELFF
DNA: TGCAGCGCAATCGTCGACAGGGGTGTCACCGGGGAGCTGTTTTTT

D: -
V: TRBV29-1
size: -
J: TRBJ2-1
CDR3: CTVGGYNEQFF
DNA: TGCACGGTTGGAGGGTACAATGAGCAGTTCTTC

D: -
V: TRBV4-3
size: few
J: TRBJ2-7
CDR3: CASSQETRGHGYEQYF
DNA: TGCGCCAGCAGCCAAGAGACTAGGGGCCATGGGTACGAGCAGTACTTC

D: TRBD1
V: TRBV29-1
size: -
J: TRBJ2-1
CDR3: CSVERDSPYNEQFF
DNA: TGCAGCGTTGAAAGGGACAGTCCCTACAATGAGCAGTTCTTC

D: -
V: TRBV3-1
size: few
J: TRBJ2-7
CDR3: CASSQGETSVHEQYF
DNA: TGTGCCAGCAGCCAAGGCGAGACTAGTGTGCACGAGCAGTACTTC

D: TRBD2
V: TRBV5-1
size: -
J: TRBJ2-5
CDR3: CASSLALALETQYF
DNA: TGCGCCAGCAGCTTGGCACTAGCGCTAGAGACCCAGTACTTC

D: -
V: TRBV18
size: -
J: TRBJ2-1
CDR3: CASSPEQVYNEQFF
DNA: TGTGCCAGCTCACCAGAACAGGTCTACAATGAGCAGTTCTTC

D: TRBD2
V: TRBV5-1
size: many
J: TRBJ2-3
CDR3: CASSPGGADTQYF
DNA: TGCGCCAGCAGTCCCGGGGGGGCAGATACGCAGTATTTT